This TCR beta chain was identified during a study of blood T cell repertoires in COVID-19. About the research overall: Researchers got acute and convalescent COVID-19 samples from the United States, Italy and Spain. The analysed material was cDNA or gDNA that came from T cells, B-cell-depleted T cells, or PBMCs.

Clones were read by immunoSEQ multiplex PCR, and TCRdb kept only the in-frame ones, dropping some. The data show under 500,000 clones, with roughly nine tenths seen just once and 0.95% to 1.2% held by the top ten. Between the trimmed V and J ends, which lost 4 bases and 0 bases, there was a span of 11 bases. Germline assignment: CDR1 SGDLS and CDR2 YYNGEE. The CDR3 has 15 residues. Enrolled through a virtual design, the participants were between roughly 18 and 89 years of age and came from some 26 US areas. In Cohort 3, a recovered donor had either two negative PCRs, clearance, or symptom resolution.

The sample comprised PBMCs or T cells enriched from blood (not recorded which). The TCR sequence derives from a man younger than 45 who had recovered from COVID-19. The V gene is TRBV9, the J gene TRBJ1-3; D is perhaps TRBD1 (6 bases). In DNA form, the CDR3 reads TGTGCCAGCAGCTCCCGGACAGACTCTGGAAACACCATATATTTT. Translated, it gives CASSSRTDSGNTIYF.